This T cell receptor (beta chain) was found in a study of blood T cell repertoires in COVID-19. Study overall: Nucleic acid was either cDNA or gDNA, and it came from T cells, B-cell-depleted T cells, or PBMCs.

There are 15 residues in the CDR3. Germline V gives CDR1 LNHDA, CDR2 SQIVND (reference sequence). The V gene lost 6 bases and the J gene lost 0 bases, with 15 bases spanning the gap. In the source study's methods: The assay estimated nucleated cells by amplifying reference gene primers. The table came from immunoSEQ multiplex PCR; TCRdb's copy has only in-frame clones and leaves some out. That table is the source of V, J and clone size, and D and trimming were worked out from the DNA. The repertoire holds tens of thousands of clones, with 83% as singletons. This clonotype originated in a man in his fifties or sixties with active COVID-19. Sequenced material: peripheral blood. This sequence joins TRBV19 and TRBJ2-7, with D possibly matching TRBD2 (6 bases). The CDR3 spells CASSPPGTFSYEQYF. CDR3 coding DNA: TGTGCCAGTAGCCCCCCGGGGACTTTCTCCTACGAGCAGTACTTC.